The sequence of this TCR beta chain was determined in a study of B cell selection in AIRE deficiency. Study-wide findings and caveats: Of some 4,000 shared Treg TCRbeta sequences, over 30% were healthy-only, 7.5% to 10% patient-only. Only TCRbeta was sequenced; about 37% of shared healthy Treg sequences appeared in Tconv.

Trimming took 6 bases from V and 6 from J; bases not matched to a gene: 10. The CDR3 runs to 14 residues. Germline-derived CDR1 and CDR2 are MNHEY and SVGAGI. Sorting defined conventional CD4 T cells as CD4+CD127+. Healthy unrelated donors supplied the control samples. TCRdb keeps only in-frame clones here, not all; method: immunoSEQ multiplex PCR. The repertoire holds fewer than 30,000 clones, approximately 96% seen once, with 0.22% in the top ten. As concerns this clone: Its target is not known.

The TCR was taken from a human donor in good health. The rearrangement joins TRBV6-5 to TRBJ2-7; 8 bases match TRBD2. The specimen was CD4+CD127+ conventional T cells sorted from PBMCs. Written as DNA, the CDR3 is TGTGCCAGCAGCCCACCGGGGGGGCTAGGCGAGCAGTACTTC. Translation: CASSPPGGLGEQYF.